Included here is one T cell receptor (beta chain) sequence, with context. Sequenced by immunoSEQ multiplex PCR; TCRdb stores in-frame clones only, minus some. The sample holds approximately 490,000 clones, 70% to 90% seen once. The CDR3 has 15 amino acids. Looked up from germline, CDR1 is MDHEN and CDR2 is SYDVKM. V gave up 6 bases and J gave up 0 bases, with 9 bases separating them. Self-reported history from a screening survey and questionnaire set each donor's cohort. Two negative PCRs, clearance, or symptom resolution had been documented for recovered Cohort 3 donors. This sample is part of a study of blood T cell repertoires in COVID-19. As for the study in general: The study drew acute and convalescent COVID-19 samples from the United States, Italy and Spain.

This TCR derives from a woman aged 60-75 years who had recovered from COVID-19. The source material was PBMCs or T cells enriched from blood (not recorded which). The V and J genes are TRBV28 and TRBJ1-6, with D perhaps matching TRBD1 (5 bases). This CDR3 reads CASREGSSYNSPLHF. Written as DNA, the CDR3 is TGTGCCAGCAGGGAGGGGAGCTCCTATAATTCACCCCTCCACTTT.